The clone carrying this T cell receptor (beta chain) appeared many times. The data originate from a study of CD8 T cells in ankylosing spondylitis. TCRdb independently ran MiXCR on the 5' RACE reads; one entry per CDR3 protein. The data hold around 160,000 distinct CDR3 sequences, with around 10% observed a single time. Looked up from germline, CDR1 is WNHNN and CDR2 is SYGVQD (reference sequence). V lost 4 bases and J 2 bases, leaving 8 bases between the germline ends. The CDR3 is 13 amino acids. Material for sequencing was blood, either unsorted or a sorted T cell fraction (not recorded which). This chain joins TRBV10-1 and TRBJ1-1; D uncertain. This receptor was taken from a male donor with ankylosing spondylitis or in good health (not recorded which). DNA of the CDR3: TGCGCCAGCAGTGCCTGGGTTAACACTGAAGCTTTCTTT. Translated, it gives CASSAWVNTEAFF.